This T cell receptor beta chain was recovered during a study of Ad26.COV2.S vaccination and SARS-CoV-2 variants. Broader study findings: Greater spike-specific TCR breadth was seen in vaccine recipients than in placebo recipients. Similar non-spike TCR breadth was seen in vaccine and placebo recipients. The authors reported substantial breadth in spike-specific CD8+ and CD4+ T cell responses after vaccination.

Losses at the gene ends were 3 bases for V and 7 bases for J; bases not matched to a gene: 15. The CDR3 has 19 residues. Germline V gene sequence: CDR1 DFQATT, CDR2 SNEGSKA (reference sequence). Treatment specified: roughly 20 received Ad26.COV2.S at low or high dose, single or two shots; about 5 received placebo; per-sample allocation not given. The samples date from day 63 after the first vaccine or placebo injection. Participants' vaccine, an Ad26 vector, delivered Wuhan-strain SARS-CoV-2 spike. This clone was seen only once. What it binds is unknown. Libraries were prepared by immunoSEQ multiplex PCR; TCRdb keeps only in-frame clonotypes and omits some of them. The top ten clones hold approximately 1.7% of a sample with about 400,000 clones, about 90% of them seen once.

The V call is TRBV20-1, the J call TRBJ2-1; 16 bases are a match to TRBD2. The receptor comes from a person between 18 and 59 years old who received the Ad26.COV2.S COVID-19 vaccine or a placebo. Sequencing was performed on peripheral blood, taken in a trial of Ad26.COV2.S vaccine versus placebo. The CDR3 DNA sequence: TGCAGTGCTAGTTGGGTGAAGGGACTAGCGGGGGGGCCGGGTAATGAGCAGTTCTTC. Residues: CSASWVKGLAGGPGNEQFF.